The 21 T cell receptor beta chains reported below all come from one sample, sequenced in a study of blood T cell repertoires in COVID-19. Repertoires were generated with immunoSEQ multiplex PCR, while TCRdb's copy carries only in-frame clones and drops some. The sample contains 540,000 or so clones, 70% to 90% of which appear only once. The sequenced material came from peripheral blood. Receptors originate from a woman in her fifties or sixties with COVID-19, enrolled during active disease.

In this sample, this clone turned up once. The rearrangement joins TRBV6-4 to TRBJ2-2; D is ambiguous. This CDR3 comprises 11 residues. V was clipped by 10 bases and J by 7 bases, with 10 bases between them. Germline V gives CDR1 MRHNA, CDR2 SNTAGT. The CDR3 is CATRAGGELFF. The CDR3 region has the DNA TGTGCCACCCGAGCTGGCGGGGAGCTGTTTTTT.

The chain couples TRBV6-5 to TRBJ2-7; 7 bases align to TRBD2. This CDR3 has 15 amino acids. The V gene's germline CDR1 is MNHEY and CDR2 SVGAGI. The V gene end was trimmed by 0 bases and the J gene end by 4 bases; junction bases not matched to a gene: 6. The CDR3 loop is CASSYSGGIKYEQYF. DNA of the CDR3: TGTGCCAGCAGTTACTCGGGAGGGATTAAGTACGAGCAGTACTTC.

CDR3 sequence: CASSGQGWYEQYF. The CDR3 DNA sequence: TGTGCCAGCTCAGGACAGGGGTGGTACGAGCAGTACTTC. The chain combines TRBV18 with TRBJ2-7; 9 bases fit TRBD1. The trim removed 5 bases at V and 4 bases at J, leaving 3 bases unmatched. The CDR3 loop spans 13 amino acids. Germline V gene sequence: CDR1 KGHSH, CDR2 LQKENI.

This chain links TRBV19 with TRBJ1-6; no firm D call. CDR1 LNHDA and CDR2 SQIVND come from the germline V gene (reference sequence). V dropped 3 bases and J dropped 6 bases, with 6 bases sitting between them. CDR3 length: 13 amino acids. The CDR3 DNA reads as TGTGCCAGTAGTATCTACAGTAATTCACCCCTCCACTTT. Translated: CASSIYSNSPLHF. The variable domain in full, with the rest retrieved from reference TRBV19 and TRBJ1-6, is DGGITQSPKYLFRKEGQNVTLSCEQNLNHDAMYWYRQDPGQGLRLIYYSQIVNDFQKGDIAEGYSVSREKKESFPLTVTSAQKNPTAFYLCASSIYSNSPLHFGNGTRLTVT.

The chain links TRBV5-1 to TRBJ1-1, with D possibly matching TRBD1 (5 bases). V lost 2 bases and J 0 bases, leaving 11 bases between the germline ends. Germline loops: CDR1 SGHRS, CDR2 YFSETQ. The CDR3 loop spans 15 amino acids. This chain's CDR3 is CASSLQDSLNTEAFF. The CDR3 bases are TGCGCCAGCAGCTTACAGGATAGTCTGAACACTGAAGCTTTCTTT.

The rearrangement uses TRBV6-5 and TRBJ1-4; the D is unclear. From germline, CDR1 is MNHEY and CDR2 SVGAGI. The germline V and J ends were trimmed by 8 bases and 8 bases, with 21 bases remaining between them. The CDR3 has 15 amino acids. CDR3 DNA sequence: TGTGCCAGCGCGCCGAGAGACGGAGATTTCGAAAAACTGTTTTTT. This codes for CASAPRDGDFEKLFF.

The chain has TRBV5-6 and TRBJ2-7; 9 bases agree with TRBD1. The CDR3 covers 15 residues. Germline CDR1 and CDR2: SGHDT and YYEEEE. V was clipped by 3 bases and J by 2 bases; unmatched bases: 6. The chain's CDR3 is CASSYGTGRPYEQYF. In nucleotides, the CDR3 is TGTGCCAGCAGCTACGGGACAGGGCGACCCTACGAGCAGTACTTC.

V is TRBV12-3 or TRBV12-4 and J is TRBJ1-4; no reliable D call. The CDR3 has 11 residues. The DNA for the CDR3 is TGTGCGACCGGGACTAATGAAAAACTGTTTTTT. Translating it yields CATGTNEKLFF.

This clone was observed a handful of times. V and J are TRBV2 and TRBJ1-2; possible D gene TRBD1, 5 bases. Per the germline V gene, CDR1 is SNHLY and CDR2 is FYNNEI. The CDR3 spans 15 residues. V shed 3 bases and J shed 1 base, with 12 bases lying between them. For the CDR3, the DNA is TGTGCCAGCAGTGAGCCGATCAGGGTTAACTATGGCTACACCTTC. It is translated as CASSEPIRVNYGYTF.

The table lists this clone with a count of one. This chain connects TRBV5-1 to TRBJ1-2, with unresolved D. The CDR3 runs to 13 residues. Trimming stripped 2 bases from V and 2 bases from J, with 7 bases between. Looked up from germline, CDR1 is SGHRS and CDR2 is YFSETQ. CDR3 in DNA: TGCGCCAGCAGCTTCCCGGGGAACTATGGCTACACCTTC. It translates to CASSFPGNYGYTF. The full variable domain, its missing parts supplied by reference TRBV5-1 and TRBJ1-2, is KAGVTQTPRYLIKTRGQQVTLSCSPISGHRSVSWYQQTPGQGLQFLFEYFSETQRNKGNFPGRFSGRQFSNSRSEMNVSTLELGDSALYLCASSFPGNYGYTFGSGTRLTVV.

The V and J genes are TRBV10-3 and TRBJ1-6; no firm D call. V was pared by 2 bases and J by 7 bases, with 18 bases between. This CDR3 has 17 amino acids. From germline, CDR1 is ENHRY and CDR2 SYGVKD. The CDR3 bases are TGTGCCATCAGTGAGGGACTTTCGCCCCTAGGGAATTCACCCCTCCACTTT. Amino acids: CAISEGLSPLGNSPLHF.

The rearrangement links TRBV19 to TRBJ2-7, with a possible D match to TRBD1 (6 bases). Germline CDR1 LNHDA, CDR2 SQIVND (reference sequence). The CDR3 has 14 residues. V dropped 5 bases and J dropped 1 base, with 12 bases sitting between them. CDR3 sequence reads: CASSQQGPSYEQYF. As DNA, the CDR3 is TGTGCCAGTAGTCAACAGGGACCGTCCTACGAGCAGTACTTC.

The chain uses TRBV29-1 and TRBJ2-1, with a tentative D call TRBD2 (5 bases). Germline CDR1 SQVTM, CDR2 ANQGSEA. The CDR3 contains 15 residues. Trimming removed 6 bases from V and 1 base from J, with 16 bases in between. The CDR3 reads CSVRPGFGSYNEQFF. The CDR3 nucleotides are TGCAGCGTCCGTCCGGGGTTCGGGTCCTACAATGAGCAGTTCTTC.

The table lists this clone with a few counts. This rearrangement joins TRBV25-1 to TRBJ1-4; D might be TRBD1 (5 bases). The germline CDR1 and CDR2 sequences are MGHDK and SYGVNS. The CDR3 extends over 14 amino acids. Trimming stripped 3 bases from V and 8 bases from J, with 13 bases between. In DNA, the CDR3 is TGTGCCAGCAGTGATCGGAGGGGAGGCGAAAAACTGTTTTTT. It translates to CASSDRRGGEKLFF.

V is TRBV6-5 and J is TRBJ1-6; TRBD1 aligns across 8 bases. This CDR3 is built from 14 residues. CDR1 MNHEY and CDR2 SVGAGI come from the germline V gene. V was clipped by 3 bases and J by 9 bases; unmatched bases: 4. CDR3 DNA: TGTGCCAGCAGTTATGGACAGGGAGGTTCACCCCTCCACTTT. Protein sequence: CASSYGQGGSPLHF.

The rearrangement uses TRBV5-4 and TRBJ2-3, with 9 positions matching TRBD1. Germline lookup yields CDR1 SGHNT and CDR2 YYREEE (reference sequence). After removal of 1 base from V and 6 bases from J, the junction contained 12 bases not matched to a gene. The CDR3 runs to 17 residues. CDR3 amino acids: CASSLYGGQGGMDTQYF. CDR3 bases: TGTGCCAGCAGCTTGTACGGGGGACAGGGCGGAATGGATACGCAGTATTTT.

CDR3 nucleotides: TGTGCCAGTAGAGTCCTAAACACCGGGGAGCTGTTTTTT. This translates into CASRVLNTGELFF. V gene TRBV19 combines with J gene TRBJ2-2; no clear D gene. The CDR3 length is 13 residues. From germline, CDR1 is LNHDA and CDR2 SQIVND (reference sequence). V lost 6 bases to trimming and J lost 2 bases, with 7 bases between them.

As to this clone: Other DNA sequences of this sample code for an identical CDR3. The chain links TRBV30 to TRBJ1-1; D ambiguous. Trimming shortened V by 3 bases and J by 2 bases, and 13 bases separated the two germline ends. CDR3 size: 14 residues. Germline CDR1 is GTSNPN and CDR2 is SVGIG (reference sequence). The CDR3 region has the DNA TGTGCCTGGAGCCGGGGAGTAGGAAACACTGAAGCTTTCTTT. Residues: CAWSRGVGNTEAFF.

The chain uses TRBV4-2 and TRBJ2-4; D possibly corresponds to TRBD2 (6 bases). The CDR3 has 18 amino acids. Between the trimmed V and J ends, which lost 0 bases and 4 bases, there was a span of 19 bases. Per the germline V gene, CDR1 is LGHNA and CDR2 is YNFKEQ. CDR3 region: CASSQEATGGRGKNIQYF. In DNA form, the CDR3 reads TGTGCCAGCAGCCAAGAAGCTACCGGAGGGAGAGGAAAAAACATTCAGTACTTC.

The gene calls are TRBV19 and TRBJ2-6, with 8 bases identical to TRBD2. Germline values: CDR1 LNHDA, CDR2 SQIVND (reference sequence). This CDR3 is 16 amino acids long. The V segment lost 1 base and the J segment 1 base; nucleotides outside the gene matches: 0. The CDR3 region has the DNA TGTGCCAGTAGTATAGCGGGGGGGTCTGGGGCCAACGTCCTGACTTTC. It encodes CASSIAGGSGANVLTF.

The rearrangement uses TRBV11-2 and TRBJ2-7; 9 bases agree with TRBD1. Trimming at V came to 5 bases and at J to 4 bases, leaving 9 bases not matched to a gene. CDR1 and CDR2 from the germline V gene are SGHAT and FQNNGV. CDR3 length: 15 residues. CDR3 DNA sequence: TGTGCCAGCAGCGGCTCCGGGACAGGGTGGTACGAGCAGTACTTC. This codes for CASSGSGTGWYEQYF.